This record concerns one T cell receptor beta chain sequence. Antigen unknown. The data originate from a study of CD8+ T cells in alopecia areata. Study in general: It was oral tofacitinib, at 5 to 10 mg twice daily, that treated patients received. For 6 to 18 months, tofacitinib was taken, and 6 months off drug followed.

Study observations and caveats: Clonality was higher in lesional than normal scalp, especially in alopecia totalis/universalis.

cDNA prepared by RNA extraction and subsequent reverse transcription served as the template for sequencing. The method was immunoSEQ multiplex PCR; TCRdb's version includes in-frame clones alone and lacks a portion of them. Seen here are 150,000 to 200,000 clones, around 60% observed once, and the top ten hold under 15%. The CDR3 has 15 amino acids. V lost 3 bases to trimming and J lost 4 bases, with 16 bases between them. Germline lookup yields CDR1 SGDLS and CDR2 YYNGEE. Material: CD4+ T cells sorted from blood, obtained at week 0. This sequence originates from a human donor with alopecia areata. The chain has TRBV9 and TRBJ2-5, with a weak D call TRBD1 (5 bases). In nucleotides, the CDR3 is TGTGCCAGCAGCGATGGGGTGGGGCCGGGAGAGACCCAGTACTTC. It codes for CASSDGVGPGETQYF. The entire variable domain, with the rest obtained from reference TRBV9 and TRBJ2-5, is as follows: DSGVTQTPKHLITATGQRVTLRCSPRSGDLSVYWYQQSLDQGLQFLIQYYNGEERAKGNILERFSAQQFPDLHSELNLSSLELGDSALYFCASSDGVGPGETQYFGPGTRLLVL.